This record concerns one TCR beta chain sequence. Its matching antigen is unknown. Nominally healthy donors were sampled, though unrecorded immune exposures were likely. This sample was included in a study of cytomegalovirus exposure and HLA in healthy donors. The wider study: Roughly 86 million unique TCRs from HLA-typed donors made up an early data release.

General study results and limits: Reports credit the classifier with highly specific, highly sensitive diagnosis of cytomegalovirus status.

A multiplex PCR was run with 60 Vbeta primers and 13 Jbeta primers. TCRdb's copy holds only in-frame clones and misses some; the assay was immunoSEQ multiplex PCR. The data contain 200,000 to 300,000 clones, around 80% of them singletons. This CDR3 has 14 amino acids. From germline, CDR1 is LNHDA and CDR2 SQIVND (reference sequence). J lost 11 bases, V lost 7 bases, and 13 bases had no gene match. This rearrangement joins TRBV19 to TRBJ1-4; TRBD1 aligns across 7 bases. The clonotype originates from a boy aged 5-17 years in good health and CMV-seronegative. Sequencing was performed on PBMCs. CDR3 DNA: TGTGCCAGTACCGCCTCCCCGACAGGGAGTAAACTGTTTTTT. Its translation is CASTASPTGSKLFF. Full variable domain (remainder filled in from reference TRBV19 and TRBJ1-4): DGGITQSPKYLFRKEGQNVTLSCEQNLNHDAMYWYRQDPGQGLRLIYYSQIVNDFQKGDIAEGYSVSREKKESFPLTVTSAQKNPTAFYLCASTASPTGSKLFFGSGTQLSVL.